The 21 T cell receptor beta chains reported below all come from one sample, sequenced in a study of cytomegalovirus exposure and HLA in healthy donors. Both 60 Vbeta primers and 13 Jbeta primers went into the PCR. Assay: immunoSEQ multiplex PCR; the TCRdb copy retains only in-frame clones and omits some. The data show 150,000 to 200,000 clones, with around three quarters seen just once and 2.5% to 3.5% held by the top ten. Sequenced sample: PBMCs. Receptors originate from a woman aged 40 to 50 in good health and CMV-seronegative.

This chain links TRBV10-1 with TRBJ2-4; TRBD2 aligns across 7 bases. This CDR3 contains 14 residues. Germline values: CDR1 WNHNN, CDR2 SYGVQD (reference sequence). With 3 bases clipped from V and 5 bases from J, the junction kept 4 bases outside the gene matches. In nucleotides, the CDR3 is TGCGCCAGCAGTGACAGCGGGGTCGAAAACATTCAGTACTTC. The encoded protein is CASSDSGVENIQYF.

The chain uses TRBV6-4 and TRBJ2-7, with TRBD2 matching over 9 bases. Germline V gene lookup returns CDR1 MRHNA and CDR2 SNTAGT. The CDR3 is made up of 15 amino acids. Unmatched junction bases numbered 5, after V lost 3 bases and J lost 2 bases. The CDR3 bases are TGTGCCAGCAGTGAATTAGCGGGGGCTACCTACGAGCAGTACTTC. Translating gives CASSELAGATYEQYF.

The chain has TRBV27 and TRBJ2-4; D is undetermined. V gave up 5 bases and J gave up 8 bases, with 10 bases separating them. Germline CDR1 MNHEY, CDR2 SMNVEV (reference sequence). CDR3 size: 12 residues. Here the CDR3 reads CASSPGLDIQYF. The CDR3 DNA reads TGTGCCAGCAGTCCCGGTCTGGACATTCAGTACTTC.

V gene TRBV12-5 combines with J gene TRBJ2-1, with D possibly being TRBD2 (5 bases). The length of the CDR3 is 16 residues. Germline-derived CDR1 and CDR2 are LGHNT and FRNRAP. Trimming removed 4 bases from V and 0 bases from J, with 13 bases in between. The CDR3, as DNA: TGTGCTAGTGGTTCACCGGGAATACGCTCCTACAATGAGCAGTTCTTC. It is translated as CASGSPGIRSYNEQFF.

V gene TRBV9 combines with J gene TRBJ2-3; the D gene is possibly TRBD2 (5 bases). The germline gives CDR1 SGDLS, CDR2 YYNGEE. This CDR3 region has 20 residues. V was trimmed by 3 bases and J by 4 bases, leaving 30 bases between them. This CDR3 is CASSDPESHRGMRYADTQYF. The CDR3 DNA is TGTGCCAGCAGCGACCCCGAGAGTCATCGAGGGATGAGATACGCAGATACGCAGTATTTT.

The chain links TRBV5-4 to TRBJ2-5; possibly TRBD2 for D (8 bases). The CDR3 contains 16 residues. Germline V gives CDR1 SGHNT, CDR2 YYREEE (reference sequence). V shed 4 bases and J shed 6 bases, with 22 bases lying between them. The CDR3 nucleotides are TGTGCCAGCAGCCCCGGGGGGGGACAGATGCGACAGACCCAGTACTTC. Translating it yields CASSPGGGQMRQTQYF.

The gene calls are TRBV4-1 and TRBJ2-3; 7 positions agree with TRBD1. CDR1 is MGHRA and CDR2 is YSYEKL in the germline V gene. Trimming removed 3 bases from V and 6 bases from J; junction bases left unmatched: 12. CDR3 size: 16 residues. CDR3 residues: CASSHHPARGPDTQYF. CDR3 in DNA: TGCGCCAGCAGCCACCACCCAGCGAGGGGGCCGGATACGCAGTATTTT.

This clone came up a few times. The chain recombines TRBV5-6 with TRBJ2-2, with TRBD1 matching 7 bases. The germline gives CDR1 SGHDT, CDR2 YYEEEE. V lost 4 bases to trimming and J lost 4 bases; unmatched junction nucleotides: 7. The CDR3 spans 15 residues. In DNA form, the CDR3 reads TGTGCCAGCAGCATACAGGGGAGAGGCACCGGGGAGCTGTTTTTT. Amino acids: CASSIQGRGTGELFF.

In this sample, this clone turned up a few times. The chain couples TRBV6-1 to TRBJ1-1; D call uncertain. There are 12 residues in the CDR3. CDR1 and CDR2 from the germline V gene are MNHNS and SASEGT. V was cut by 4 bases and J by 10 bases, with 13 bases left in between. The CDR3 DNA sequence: TGTGCCAGCAGTGTCTTTCTCTCCCCAGCTTTCTTT. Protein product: CASSVFLSPAFF.

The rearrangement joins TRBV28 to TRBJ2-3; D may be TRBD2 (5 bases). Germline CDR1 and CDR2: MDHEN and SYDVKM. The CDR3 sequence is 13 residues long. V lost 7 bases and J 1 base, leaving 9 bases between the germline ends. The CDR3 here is CASIPAGTDTQYF. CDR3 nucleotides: TGTGCCAGCATTCCAGCGGGCACAGATACGCAGTATTTT.

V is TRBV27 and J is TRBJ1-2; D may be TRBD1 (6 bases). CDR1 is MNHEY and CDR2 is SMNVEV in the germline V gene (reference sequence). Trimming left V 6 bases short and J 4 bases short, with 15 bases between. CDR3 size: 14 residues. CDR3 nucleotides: TGTGCCAGCAGCCCCGATTTGACAGGCTATGGCTACACCTTC. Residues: CASSPDLTGYGYTF.

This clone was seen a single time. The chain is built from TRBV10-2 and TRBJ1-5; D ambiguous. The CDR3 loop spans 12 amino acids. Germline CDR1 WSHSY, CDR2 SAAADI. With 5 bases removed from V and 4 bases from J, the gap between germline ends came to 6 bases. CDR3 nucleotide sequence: TGCGCCAGCAGTTATGCGAATCAGCCCCAGCATTTT. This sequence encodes CASSYANQPQHF.

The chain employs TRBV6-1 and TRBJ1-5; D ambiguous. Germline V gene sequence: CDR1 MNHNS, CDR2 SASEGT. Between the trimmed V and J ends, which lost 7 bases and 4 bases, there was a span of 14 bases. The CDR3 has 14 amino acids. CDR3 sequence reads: CASKEGFGNQPQHF. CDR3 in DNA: TGTGCCAGCAAGGAGGGTTTTGGAAATCAGCCCCAGCATTTT.

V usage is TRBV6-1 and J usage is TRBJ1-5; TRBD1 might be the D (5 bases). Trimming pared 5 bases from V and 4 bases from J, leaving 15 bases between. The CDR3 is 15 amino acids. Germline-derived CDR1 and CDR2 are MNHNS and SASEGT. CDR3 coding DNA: TGTGCCAGCAGTAGGGGTCCGGAAAGGAATCAGCCCCAGCATTTT. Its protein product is CASSRGPERNQPQHF.

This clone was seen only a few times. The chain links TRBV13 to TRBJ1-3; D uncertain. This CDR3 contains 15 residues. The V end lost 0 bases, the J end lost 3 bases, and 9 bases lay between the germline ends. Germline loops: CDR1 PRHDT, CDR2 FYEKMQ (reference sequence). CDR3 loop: CASSLGRLSGNTIYF. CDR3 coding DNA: TGTGCCAGCAGCTTAGGACGGTTAAGTGGAAACACCATATATTTT.

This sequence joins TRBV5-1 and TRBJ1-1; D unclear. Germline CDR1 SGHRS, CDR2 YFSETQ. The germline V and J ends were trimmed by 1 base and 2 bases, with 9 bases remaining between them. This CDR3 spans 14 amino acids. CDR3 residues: CASSLNSINTEAFF. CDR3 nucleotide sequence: TGCGCCAGCAGCTTGAACAGCATTAACACTGAAGCTTTCTTT. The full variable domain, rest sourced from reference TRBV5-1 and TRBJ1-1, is KAGVTQTPRYLIKTRGQQVTLSCSPISGHRSVSWYQQTPGQGLQFLFEYFSETQRNKGNFPGRFSGRQFSNSRSEMNVSTLELGDSALYLCASSLNSINTEAFFGQGTRLTVV.

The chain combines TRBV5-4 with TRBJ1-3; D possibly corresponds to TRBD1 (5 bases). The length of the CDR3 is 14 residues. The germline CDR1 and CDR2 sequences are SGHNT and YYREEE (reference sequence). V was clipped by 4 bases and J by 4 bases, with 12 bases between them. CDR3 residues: CASSQQGAGNTIYF. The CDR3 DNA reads TGTGCCAGCAGCCAACAAGGGGCAGGAAACACCATATATTTT.

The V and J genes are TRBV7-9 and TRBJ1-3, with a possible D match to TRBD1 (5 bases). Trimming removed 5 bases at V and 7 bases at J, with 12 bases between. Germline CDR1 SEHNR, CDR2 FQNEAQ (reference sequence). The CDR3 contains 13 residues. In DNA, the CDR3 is TGTGCCAGCAGCCGGGGGGGGTCGAACACCATATATTTT. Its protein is CASSRGGSNTIYF.

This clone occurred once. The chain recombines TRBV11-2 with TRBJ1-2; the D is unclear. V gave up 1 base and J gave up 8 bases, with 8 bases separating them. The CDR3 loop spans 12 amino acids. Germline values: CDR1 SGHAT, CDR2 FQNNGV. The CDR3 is CASSLGSGGYTF. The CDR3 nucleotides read TGTGCCAGCAGCTTAGGATCAGGAGGCTACACCTTC.

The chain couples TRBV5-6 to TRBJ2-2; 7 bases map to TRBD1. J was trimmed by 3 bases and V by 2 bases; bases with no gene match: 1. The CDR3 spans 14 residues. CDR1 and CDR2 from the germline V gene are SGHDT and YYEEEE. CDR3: CASSLRGHTGELFF. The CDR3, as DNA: TGTGCCAGCAGCTTAAGGGGGCACACCGGGGAGCTGTTTTTT.

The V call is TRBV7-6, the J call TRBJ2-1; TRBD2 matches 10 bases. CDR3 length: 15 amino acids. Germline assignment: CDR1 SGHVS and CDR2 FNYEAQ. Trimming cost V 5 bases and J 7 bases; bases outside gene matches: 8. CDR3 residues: CASSKAGGGWNEQFF. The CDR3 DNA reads TGTGCCAGCAGCAAAGCGGGGGGGGGCTGGAATGAGCAGTTCTTC.